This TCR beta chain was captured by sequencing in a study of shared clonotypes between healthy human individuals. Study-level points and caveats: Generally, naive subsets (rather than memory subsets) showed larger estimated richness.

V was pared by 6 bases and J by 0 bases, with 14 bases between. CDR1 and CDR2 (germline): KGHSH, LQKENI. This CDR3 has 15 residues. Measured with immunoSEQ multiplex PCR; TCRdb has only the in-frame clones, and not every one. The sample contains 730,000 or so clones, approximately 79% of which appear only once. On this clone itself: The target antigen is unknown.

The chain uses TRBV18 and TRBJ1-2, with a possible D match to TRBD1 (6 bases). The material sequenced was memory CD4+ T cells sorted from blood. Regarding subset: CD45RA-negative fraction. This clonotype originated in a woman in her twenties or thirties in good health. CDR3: CASSQDRSSNYGYTF. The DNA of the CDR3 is TGTGCCAGCTCCCAAGACAGGAGCTCTAACTATGGCTACACCTTC. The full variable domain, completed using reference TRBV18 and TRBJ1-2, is NAGVMQNPRHLVRRRGQEARLRCSPMKGHSHVYWYRQLPEEGLKFMVYLQKENIIDESGMPKERFSAEFPKEGPSILRIQQVVRGDSAAYFCASSQDRSSNYGYTFGSGTRLTVV.